The rows below give T cell receptor beta chains drawn from one sample of a study of blood T cell repertoires in COVID-19. Sequenced by immunoSEQ multiplex PCR; TCRdb stores in-frame clones only, minus some. This sample has about 180,000 clones, with about four fifths found just once. Sequences were obtained from peripheral blood. These receptors originate from a woman in her seventies with COVID-19, enrolled during active disease. Both conserved end residues are part of each CDR3. Fields, in order: D gene, J gene, V gene, clone size, CDR3 protein, CDR3 DNA. The D gene is left open where the match is weak. Rows may omit the clone size; those that give it use once, few, many or a size class.

>NA|TRBJ2-1|TRBV5-6|NA
CASSPPWATNEQFF
TGTGCCAGCAGCCCCCCGTGGGCCACCAATGAGCAGTTCTTC
>NA|TRBJ1-2|TRBV5-1|NA
CASSGVGDGYTF
TGCGCCAGCAGCGGAGTAGGTGATGGCTACACCTTC
>NA|TRBJ2-2|TRBV2|NA
CASNRRGFGELFF
TGTGCCAGCAACCGCAGGGGATTTGGGGAGCTGTTTTTT
>TRBD2|TRBJ2-7|TRBV6-1|NA
CASSEARLARTYEQYF
TGTGCCAGCAGTGAAGCTCGACTAGCGCGAACCTACGAGCAGTACTTC
>NA|TRBJ2-1|TRBV24-1|NA
CATSDFTKTGYNEQFF
TGTGCCACCAGTGATTTCACGAAGACTGGTTACAATGAGCAGTTCTTC
>NA|TRBJ2-1|TRBV5-4|NA
CASSLALNNEQFF
TGTGCCAGCAGCTTGGCACTGAACAATGAGCAGTTCTTC
>NA|TRBJ1-3|TRBV3-1/TRBV3-2|once
CASSVTGASGNTIYF
TGTGCCAGCAGTGTGACAGGAGCCTCTGGAAACACCATATATTTT
>NA|TRBJ2-7|TRBV19|NA
CASRGRGLYEQYF
TGTGCCAGTAGGGGCAGGGGACTATACGAGCAGTACTTC
>NA|TRBJ2-1|TRBV27|once
CASSTPGVGGEQFF
TGTGCCAGCAGTACCCCCGGAGTCGGGGGTGAGCAGTTCTTC
>NA|TRBJ2-3|TRBV10-3|NA
CAISVGGPNTDTQYF
TGTGCCATCAGTGTTGGGGGCCCTAACACAGATACGCAGTATTTT
>TRBD1|TRBJ1-2|TRBV6-1|NA
CASSGAGQGSWDGYTF
TGTGCCAGCAGTGGAGCGGGACAGGGAAGTTGGGATGGCTACACCTTC
>NA|TRBJ2-7|TRBV28|NA
CASSSGQVYEQYF
TGTGCCAGCAGTTCGGGACAAGTCTACGAGCAGTACTTC
>TRBD2|TRBJ2-3|TRBV2|NA
CASSLQLAGVQYF
TGTGCCAGCAGCCTACAACTAGCGGGGGTGCAGTATTTT
>NA|TRBJ1-4|TRBV29-1|NA
CTALGTNEKLFF
TGCACCGCCTTGGGCACTAATGAAAAACTGTTTTTT
>NA|TRBJ2-1|TRBV29-1|NA
CSVAGSSYNEQFF
TGCAGCGTTGCCGGGAGCTCCTACAATGAGCAGTTCTTC
>TRBD1|TRBJ2-7|TRBV7-2|NA
CASSLGDRGSEQYF
TGTGCCAGCAGCTTAGGGGACAGGGGTTCCGAGCAGTACTTC
>TRBD2|TRBJ2-2|TRBV7-9|NA
CASRSSGKTGELFF
TGTGCCAGCAGATCGAGCGGGAAGACCGGGGAGCTGTTTTTT
>TRBD1|TRBJ1-4|TRBV28|once
CASSFKTGDVDEKLFF
TGTGCCAGCAGTTTTAAAACAGGGGATGTGGACGAAAAACTGTTTTTT
>NA|TRBJ1-1|TRBV18|NA
CASSQQVNTEAFF
TGTGCCAGCTCGCAACAGGTGAACACTGAAGCTTTCTTT
>TRBD2|TRBJ2-3|TRBV19|NA
CATSSVGSGSSDTQYF
TGTGCCACCTCCTCGGTTGGTAGCGGGAGCTCGGATACGCAGTATTTT